Within the sample, the clone carrying this T cell receptor beta chain is medium-sized (0.01 to 0.1%). Sequencing was performed with immunoSEQ multiplex PCR; in TCRdb, only in-frame clones are kept and a portion is missing. This sample yields around 25,000 clones, of which 90% to 95% are seen a single time; around 16% belongs to the top ten. The data are from a study of preoperative IRX-2 immunotherapy in early breast cancer. The CDR3 has 14 residues. Per the germline V gene, CDR1 is LNHDA and CDR2 is SQIVND (reference sequence). Trimming took off 7 bases at V and 7 bases at J, with 19 bases between the two ends. Noted treatment: preoperative locoregional IRX-2 cytokine immunotherapy. This phase Ib study tested locoregional IRX-2 cytokine immunotherapy given before surgery.

The receptor was derived from a human donor with breast cancer. This chain uses TRBV19 with TRBJ1-2; D is possibly TRBD1 (5 bases). This sample comprised tumor tissue, obtained after IRX-2 immunotherapy. The CDR3 loop reads CASTDSGAGRGYTF. In DNA form, the CDR3 reads TGTGCCAGTACCGACTCTGGGGCAGGGCGTGGCTACACCTTC.